These 16 T cell receptor beta chains share one sample of origin, sequenced in a study of CD8+CD57+ T cells in acquired aplastic anemia. An expansion of CD8+CD57+ cells by flow cytometry had been shown in patients chosen for sequencing. CDR3 and TCR beta VDJ profiling relied on a genomic DNA template. Each CDR3 protein is one row after TCRdb ran MiXCR on the reads. The sample includes about 250,000 distinct CDR3 sequences, around half of them seen just once. Sample: sorted CD4+, CD8+, or CD8+CD57+ T cells (not recorded which) from PBMCs. These receptors all come from a human donor with aplastic anemia.

The V call is TRBV3-1, the J call TRBJ2-7; a possible D gene is TRBD2 (5 bases). This CDR3 has 15 amino acids. V lost 1 base to trimming and J lost 0 bases, with 10 bases between them. The V gene's germline CDR1 is LGHDT and CDR2 YNNKEL (reference sequence). The CDR3: CASSQGRRSSYEQYF. The CDR3 region has the DNA TGTGCCAGCAGCCAAGGGAGGAGGAGCTCCTACGAGCAGTACTTC.

In its sample, this clonotype is medium-sized. This chain connects TRBV10-3 to TRBJ1-6; 7 nucleotides agree with TRBD1. Losses at the gene ends were 5 bases for V and 9 bases for J; bases not matched to a gene: 7. CDR3 length: 14 amino acids. Germline V gene sequence: CDR1 ENHRY, CDR2 SYGVKD. The CDR3 DNA follows: TGTGCCATCAGTACAGGGGAAAGCAGTTCACCCCTCCACTTT. This codes for CAISTGESSSPLHF.

The chain combines TRBV29-1 with TRBJ1-1, with D unclear. The germline V and J ends were trimmed by 4 bases and 4 bases, with 10 bases remaining between them. CDR3 size: 12 residues. Germline-derived CDR1 and CDR2 are SQVTM and ANQGSEA. Here the CDR3 DNA reads TGCAGCGTTGCGCGTCTGGGCACTGAAGCTTTCTTT. Translating it yields CSVARLGTEAFF.

The chain uses TRBV6-5 and TRBJ2-7, with TRBD2 matching over 8 bases. The germline gives CDR1 MNHEY, CDR2 SVGAGI. V lost 8 bases, J lost 5 bases, and 2 bases stayed unmatched. The CDR3 is 11 residues long. CDR3 nucleotide sequence: TGTGCCAGCCGGACTAGCCACGAGCAGTACTTC. Translating gives CASRTSHEQYF.

The chain links TRBV7-3 to TRBJ2-7, with TRBD1 matching 8 bases. Trimming at V came to 5 bases and at J to 5 bases, leaving 5 bases not matched to a gene. Per germline, CDR1 SGHTA and CDR2 FQGTGA. CDR3 length: 13 residues. The CDR3, as DNA: TGTGCCAGCAGCCGGCAGGGGGCGGACGAGCAGTACTTC. Encoded protein: CASSRQGADEQYF.

Comment on this clonotype: Here the CDR3 omits its conserved ending phenylalanine or tryptophan, so a read error is the likely source. The genes are TRBV19 and TRBJ2-7, with TRBD1 matching over 8 bases. The CDR3 is made up of 15 amino acids. Germline lookup yields CDR1 LNHDA and CDR2 SQIVND (reference sequence). CDR3 DNA sequence: TGCGCCAGTAGTCCAGGACAGGGTTCCTTCTACGAGCAGTACTCC. The encoded protein is CASSPGQGSFYEQYS.

The chain has TRBV19 and TRBJ2-2; possible D gene TRBD1, 6 bases. Trimming shortened V by 6 bases and J by 6 bases, and 14 bases separated the two germline ends. The germline gives CDR1 LNHDA, CDR2 SQIVND (reference sequence). The CDR3 extends over 14 amino acids. The CDR3 DNA reads as TGTGCCAGTAGGGAGTCTGGGGGCGCCGGGGAGCTGTTTTTT. Its protein is CASRESGGAGELFF. Filled out from reference TRBV19 and TRBJ2-2, the complete variable domain reads DGGITQSPKYLFRKEGQNVTLSCEQNLNHDAMYWYRQDPGQGLRLIYYSQIVNDFQKGDIAEGYSVSREKKESFPLTVTSAQKNPTAFYLCASRESGGAGELFFGEGSRLTVL.

The rearrangement joins TRBV5-4 to TRBJ2-7, with TRBD2 matching 11 bases. With 3 bases clipped from V and 0 bases from J, the junction kept 8 bases outside the gene matches. Germline-derived CDR1 and CDR2 are SGHNT and YYREEE (reference sequence). This CDR3 contains 17 residues. This CDR3 reads CASSWGTSGTSSYEQYF. In DNA, the CDR3 is TGTGCCAGCAGCTGGGGGACTAGCGGTACCAGCTCCTACGAGCAGTACTTC.

This clonotype was recorded many times. The chain combines TRBV3-1 with TRBJ2-5; no clear D gene. Trimming removed 6 bases at V and 1 base at J, with 6 bases between. The CDR3 totals 12 residues. Germline V CDR1 and CDR2: LGHDT, YNNKEL (reference sequence). CDR3 amino acids: CASSFIQETQYF. CDR3 nucleotides: TGTGCCAGCAGTTTTATCCAAGAGACCCAGTACTTC.

Remarks on this clonotype: Possible read error: a much larger clone is one base away. The CDR3 protein is CASSQLPESNEQFF. Here the CDR3 DNA reads TGCGCCAGCAGCCAACTACCAGAGTCGAATGAGCAGTTCTTC. The rearrangement joins TRBV4-3 to TRBJ2-1; no firm D call. Germline-derived CDR1 and CDR2 are LGHNA and YSLEER. Trimming removed 2 bases at V and 7 bases at J, with 12 bases between. The CDR3 totals 14 residues.

This clonotype was detected ten times or more. The V and J genes are TRBV19 and TRBJ1-1, with 8 bases identical to TRBD1. The V gene's germline CDR1 is LNHDA and CDR2 SQIVND (reference sequence). The V segment lost 7 bases and the J segment 0 bases; nucleotides outside the gene matches: 13. This CDR3 is 17 amino acids long. DNA of the CDR3: TGTGCCAGTACCCGTGGAACAGGGGGTTTAATGAACACTGAAGCTTTCTTT. Its translation is CASTRGTGGLMNTEAFF.

This clonotype was counted at least ten times. This rearrangement joins TRBV9 to TRBJ1-1; 8 positions match TRBD1. CDR3 length: 13 residues. CDR1 and CDR2 from the germline V gene are SGDLS and YYNGEE. The V gene end was trimmed by 3 bases and the J gene end by 6 bases; junction bases not matched to a gene: 4. This CDR3 is CASSAKQGAEAFF. The CDR3 nucleotides are TGTGCCAGCAGCGCCAAACAGGGGGCTGAAGCTTTCTTT.

In its sample, this clonotype was seen many times. V is TRBV5-1 and J is TRBJ1-5; 10 bases map to TRBD1. The CDR3 is 15 residues long. Looked up from germline, CDR1 is SGHRS and CDR2 is YFSETQ. The trim removed 0 bases at V and 5 bases at J, leaving 2 bases unmatched. The CDR3 sequence: CASSLEGTGDQPQHF. The CDR3 nucleotides are TGCGCCAGCAGCTTGGAGGGGACAGGGGATCAGCCCCAGCATTTT.

The rearrangement joins TRBV7-2 to TRBJ2-7, with 7 positions matching TRBD1. In germline, CDR1 is SGHTA, CDR2 FQGNSA. V lost 6 bases to trimming and J lost 5 bases; unmatched junction nucleotides: 7. The CDR3 totals 13 residues. In nucleotides, the CDR3 is TGTGCCAGCAGTGTCCGAGGGGGCCACGAGCAGTACTTC. This encodes CASSVRGGHEQYF.

This clonotype was recorded once. The chain links TRBV2 to TRBJ2-7; D is perhaps TRBD1 (5 bases). The ends were cut back, 7 bases at V and 0 bases at J, with 13 bases in the middle. CDR3 length equals 14 residues. CDR1 is SNHLY and CDR2 is FYNNEI in the germline V gene. DNA for the CDR3: TGTGCCAGCAAGAGACAGTGGAGCTCCTACGAGCAGTACTTC. As protein: CASKRQWSSYEQYF.

Ten or more counts support this clonotype. The J gene is TRBJ2-7, the V gene TRBV5-8; D is unresolved. Germline CDR1 is SGHTS and CDR2 is YDEGEE. The CDR3 has 13 amino acids. V was cut by 0 bases and J by 0 bases, with 4 bases left in between. CDR3 protein: CASSLVDSYEQYF. The CDR3 bases are TGTGCCAGCAGCTTGGTAGACTCCTACGAGCAGTACTTC. Complete variable domain (other parts from reference TRBV5-8 and TRBJ2-7): EAGVTQSPTHLIKTRGQQATLRCSPISGHTSVYWYQQALGLGLQFLLWYDEGEERNRGNFPPRFSGRQFPNYSSELNVNALELEDSALYLCASSLVDSYEQYFGPGTRLTVT.